This TCR beta chain was sequenced during a study of cytomegalovirus exposure and HLA in healthy donors. Whole-study results and caveats: As a later analysis showed, several of the most significant clusters appeared to be linked to common viral pathogens. A classifier reportedly called cytomegalovirus status with high sensitivity and specificity.

The PCR contained 60 Vbeta and 13 Jbeta primers. Profiling relied on immunoSEQ multiplex PCR, and the TCRdb table lists in-frame clones only, not all of them. The repertoire includes fewer than 200,000 clones, under 90% of them detected once, and 1.5% sits in the top ten. V was pared by 1 base and J by 7 bases, with 16 bases between. CDR1 LNHNV and CDR2 YYDKDF come from the germline V gene (reference sequence). The CDR3 has 15 amino acids. In regard to this clone: Its antigen is not known.

V is TRBV15 and J is TRBJ2-5; a weak D match, TRBD2 (6 bases). Source material: PBMCs. The source is a male donor in good health and CMV-seronegative. Here the CDR3 reads CATSRASGGVGTQYF. CDR3 DNA: TGTGCCACCAGCAGAGCAAGCGGAGGGGTAGGGACCCAGTACTTC.